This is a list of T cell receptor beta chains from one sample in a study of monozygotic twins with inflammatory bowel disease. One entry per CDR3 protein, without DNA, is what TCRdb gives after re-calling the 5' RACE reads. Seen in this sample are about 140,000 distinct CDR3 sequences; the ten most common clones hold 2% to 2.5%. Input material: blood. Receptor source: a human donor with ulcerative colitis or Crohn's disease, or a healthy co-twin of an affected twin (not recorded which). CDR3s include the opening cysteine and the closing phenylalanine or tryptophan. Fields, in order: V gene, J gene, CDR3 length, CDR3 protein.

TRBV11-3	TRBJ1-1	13	CASSRTVNTEAFF
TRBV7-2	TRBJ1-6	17	CASNIRAQRGAGSPLHF
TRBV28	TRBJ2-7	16	CASSLFLAGISYEQYF
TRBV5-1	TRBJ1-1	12	CASSFKGTEAFF
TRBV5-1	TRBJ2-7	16	CASSLITTGIGYEQYF
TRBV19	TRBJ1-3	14	CASSVTGAGNTIYF
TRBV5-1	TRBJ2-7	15	CASSSLSGGTYEQYF
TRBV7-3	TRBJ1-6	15	CASSQQGTNNSPLHF
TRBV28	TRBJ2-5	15	CASSSGSTIGETQYF
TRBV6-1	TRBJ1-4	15	CASSGTGEAWEKLFF
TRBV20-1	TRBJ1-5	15	CSARDPRTDSQPQHF
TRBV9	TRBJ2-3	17	CASSVEGSGTNTDTQYF
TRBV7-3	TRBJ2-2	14	CASSPPLQAGELFF
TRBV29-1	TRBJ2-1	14	CSVWGTVNNNEQFF
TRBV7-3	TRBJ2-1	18	CASSPRTSGGWGHNEQFF
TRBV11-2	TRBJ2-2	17	CASSQSILAGATGELFF
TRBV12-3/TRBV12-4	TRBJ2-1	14	CASGQGTPYGEQFF
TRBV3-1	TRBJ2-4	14	CASSQQIAKNIQYF
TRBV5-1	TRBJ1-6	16	CASSLYHDRDNSPLHF
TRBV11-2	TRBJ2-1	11	CATLNYNEQFF
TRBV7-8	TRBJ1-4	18	CASSLGGTGGATNEKLFF
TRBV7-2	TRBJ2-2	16	CASSLGQGARTGELFF
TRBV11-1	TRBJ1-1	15	CASSLRKYDSTEAFF
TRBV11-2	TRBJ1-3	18	CASSFRFVSPLSGNTIYF
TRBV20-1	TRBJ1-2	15	CSARLSSEGRGGYTF
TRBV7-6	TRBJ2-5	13	CASTGPSGETQYF
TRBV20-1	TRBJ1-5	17	CSARGQGRVVSNQPQHF
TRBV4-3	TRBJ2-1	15	CASSRGGGQGNEQFF
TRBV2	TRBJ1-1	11	CASSEEDRAFF
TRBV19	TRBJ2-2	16	CASSTFGAGITGELFF
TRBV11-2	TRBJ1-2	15	CASSLAGQPSYGYTF